The T cell receptor beta chain under discussion was sequenced for a study of spatial heterogeneity in lung cancer. Overall study context: Sequences of the beta chain were consistently detected in greater numbers than alpha-chain sequences.

Regarding time point: sample taken at primary tumor resection. MiXCR, run by TCRdb on the 5' RACE reads, gives a single entry per CDR3 protein. The sample contains some 96,000 distinct CDR3 sequences, about 4.6% of which appear only once. Trimming cost V 6 bases and J 5 bases; bases outside gene matches: 5. Germline CDR1 and CDR2: DFQATT and SNEGSKA (reference sequence). The CDR3 has 13 residues. Findings and limits, study-wide: Expanded TCRs classified as ubiquitous or regional were counted, and these counts tracked ubiquitous and regional nonsynonymous mutations, respectively. Intratumoral expanded alpha and beta TCR counts were found to track tumor mutation counts.

This clonotype was observed at least ten times. What it binds is not known. The sequencing used lung tumor tissue, collected at surgery. This sequence was found in a male donor with early-stage non-small cell lung cancer. The chain uses TRBV20-1 and TRBJ2-3; TRBD2 aligns across 10 bases. For the CDR3, the DNA is TGCAGTGCCTGCAGCGGGAGGGAAGATACGCAGTATTTT. Residues: CSACSGREDTQYF.